Listed here are 24 T cell receptor beta chains from one sample, sequenced in a study of blood T cell repertoires in COVID-19. TCRdb's copy holds only in-frame clones and misses some; the assay was immunoSEQ multiplex PCR. This table has fewer than 120,000 clones, around 76% appearing once. The sample taken for sequencing was peripheral blood. The receptors come from a woman over 75 with acute or convalescent COVID-19.

This chain links TRBV19 with TRBJ2-1; TRBD2 agrees at 13 bases. In germline, CDR1 is LNHDA, CDR2 SQIVND (reference sequence). This CDR3 is built from 16 residues. The trim removed 4 bases at V and 7 bases at J, leaving 7 bases unmatched. This CDR3 reads CASSTRLAGGYNEQFF. As DNA, the CDR3 is TGTGCCAGTAGTACTCGACTAGCGGGAGGATATAATGAGCAGTTCTTC.

V and J are TRBV19 and TRBJ2-2, with 14 bases fitting TRBD2. Germline values: CDR1 LNHDA, CDR2 SQIVND (reference sequence). The CDR3 consists of 18 residues. Trimming took 8 bases from V and 5 from J; bases not matched to a gene: 13. The CDR3 loop reads CASAYRGLAGDRTGELFF. DNA for the CDR3: TGTGCCAGTGCTTACAGGGGACTAGCGGGAGATAGGACCGGGGAGCTGTTTTTT.

This clone was counted a single time. V usage is TRBV2 and J usage is TRBJ1-3; D unresolved. Trimming cost V 4 bases and J 2 bases, with 6 bases left between them. This CDR3 is 13 amino acids long. Germline CDR1 SNHLY, CDR2 FYNNEI. DNA of the CDR3: TGTGCCAGCAGTGGGGCCACTGGAAACACCATATATTTT. This translates into CASSGATGNTIYF.

The V and J genes are TRBV28 and TRBJ1-2, with a weak D call TRBD1 (5 bases). The V end lost 5 bases, the J end lost 5 bases, and 21 bases lay between the germline ends. The CDR3 covers 16 residues. Germline V lookup: CDR1 MDHEN, CDR2 SYDVKM. CDR3 in DNA: TGTGCCAGCAGTCTGGGGCCCCTTACAGGAAATTATGGCTACACCTTC. Translation gives CASSLGPLTGNYGYTF.

Here the CDR3 DNA reads TGTGCCAGCAGTTTCGGACAGATAAACACTGAAGCTTTCTTT. As protein: CASSFGQINTEAFF. The chain has TRBV6-5 and TRBJ1-1; maybe TRBD1 (6 bases). CDR1 and CDR2 (germline): MNHEY, SVGAGI. The V and J ends lost 4 bases and 2 bases respectively, with 11 bases between them. The length of the CDR3 is 14 residues.

The rearrangement links TRBV9 to TRBJ2-2; 7 bases are a match to TRBD2. Germline V gives CDR1 SGDLS, CDR2 YYNGEE. The CDR3 has 15 residues. The ends lost 7 bases at V and 6 bases at J; junction bases unmatched: 12. The CDR3 reads CASGGGGKIAGELFF. CDR3 DNA: TGTGCCAGCGGTGGGGGAGGGAAGATCGCCGGGGAGCTGTTTTTT.

The chain recombines TRBV11-3 with TRBJ2-2; 12 nucleotides match TRBD2. Per the germline V gene, CDR1 is SGHNT and CDR2 is YENEEA. The CDR3 runs 17 residues. V trimming: 2 bases; J trimming: 5 bases; junction bases outside the gene matches: 6. The CDR3 DNA reads as TGTGCCAGCAGCTTAAGGACTAGCGGGGTGAAAACCGGGGAGCTGTTTTTT. Its protein is CASSLRTSGVKTGELFF.

The V gene is TRBV6-2 or TRBV6-3, the J gene TRBJ1-3; no firm D call. This CDR3 contains 13 residues. Trimming pared 2 bases from V and 4 bases from J, leaving 6 bases between. Per germline, CDR1 MNHEY and CDR2 SVGEGT. The CDR3 is CASSYIQGNTIYF. The DNA of the CDR3 is TGTGCCAGCAGTTACATACAAGGAAACACCATATATTTT.

The chain joins TRBV7-8 to TRBJ2-6; 7 bases agree with TRBD2. The CDR3 runs 16 residues. The V gene end was trimmed by 5 bases and the J gene end by 4 bases; junction bases not matched to a gene: 8. Germline CDR1 SGHVS, CDR2 FQNEAQ. The CDR3 protein is CASSPSGVKGANVLTF. In nucleotides, the CDR3 is TGTGCCAGCAGCCCGAGCGGGGTTAAGGGGGCCAACGTCCTGACTTTC.

For the CDR3, the DNA is TGCGCCAGCAGCTCTACAGGGGCCTTGAGGGAGACCCAGTACTTC. Residues: CASSSTGALRETQYF. This chain connects TRBV5-1 to TRBJ2-5; 7 positions match TRBD1. The CDR3 has 15 amino acids. V was clipped by 3 bases and J by 5 bases; unmatched bases: 10. Germline V gene sequence: CDR1 SGHRS, CDR2 YFSETQ.

This clone appeared a few times. V is TRBV4-3 and J is TRBJ2-7, with D possibly being TRBD2 (5 bases). Trimming stripped 4 bases from V and 3 bases from J, with 10 bases between. Germline assignment: CDR1 LGHNA and CDR2 YSLEER. The CDR3 covers 13 residues. CDR3 nucleotides: TGCGCCAGCAGCCGCACCACTAGCTACGAGCAGTACTTC. Translating gives CASSRTTSYEQYF.

This chain connects TRBV3-1 (or the pseudogene TRBV3-2) to TRBJ2-5; 9 bases agree with TRBD2. Looked up from germline, CDR1 is LGHDT and CDR2 is YNNKEL (reference sequence). This CDR3 spans 14 amino acids. V lost 3 bases and J lost 9; bases outside the gene matches: 8. The CDR3 spells CASSQSMAGGAQYF. The CDR3 nucleotides read TGTGCCAGCAGCCAGAGCATGGCGGGGGGGGCCCAGTACTTC.

The chain is built from TRBV12-5 and TRBJ2-2; 11 bases match TRBD1. The CDR3 consists of 19 residues. The V segment lost 0 bases and the J segment 1 base; nucleotides outside the gene matches: 7. The germline V gene has CDR1 LGHNT and CDR2 FRNRAP. The CDR3 coding sequence is TGTGCTAGTGGTTTGGTATCGGGACAGGGGGTAGTGAACACCGGGGAGCTGTTTTTT. Residues: CASGLVSGQGVVNTGELFF.

V and J are TRBV11-2 and TRBJ2-5; the D is unclear. The germline V gene has CDR1 SGHAT and CDR2 FQNNGV. Trimming pared 1 base from V and 2 bases from J, leaving 8 bases between. The CDR3 covers 14 residues. As DNA, the CDR3 is TGTGCCAGCAGCTTAGCGACAACTCAAGAGACCCAGTACTTC. Protein product: CASSLATTQETQYF.

V is TRBV29-1 and J is TRBJ2-1, with D perhaps TRBD2 (6 bases). There are 13 residues in the CDR3. Looked up from germline, CDR1 is SQVTM and CDR2 is ANQGSEA. Between the trimmed V and J ends, which lost 3 bases and 7 bases, there was a span of 13 bases. The CDR3 reads CSVDDGRGNEQFF. The CDR3 DNA sequence: TGCAGCGTTGATGACGGGAGAGGAAATGAGCAGTTCTTC.

The V call is TRBV7-2, the J call TRBJ2-1; 12 bases line up with TRBD1. V was clipped by 3 bases and J by 8 bases; unmatched bases: 5. From germline, CDR1 is SGHTA and CDR2 FQGNSA. The CDR3 totals 15 residues. The CDR3 DNA follows: TGTGCCAGCAGCTTGGGGACAGGGGGCCTCTATGAGCAGTTCTTC. This sequence encodes CASSLGTGGLYEQFF.

The chain has TRBV5-6 and TRBJ2-3, with 9 bases matching TRBD2. Trimming took 0 bases from V and 6 from J; bases not matched to a gene: 8. In germline, CDR1 is SGHDT, CDR2 YYEEEE. CDR3 length equals 16 residues. CDR3 in amino acids: CASSLVSGLALDTQYF. As DNA, the CDR3 is TGTGCCAGCAGCTTGGTTTCGGGACTAGCATTGGATACGCAGTATTTT.

The chain couples TRBV7-2 to TRBJ2-1; 12 bases are shared with TRBD2. V was pared by 6 bases and J by 5 bases, with 8 bases of the junction left unmatched. The CDR3 covers 16 residues. Germline V gene data show CDR1 as SGHTA and CDR2 as FQGNSA. CDR3 loop: CASRRSSGGGDNEQFF. The CDR3, as DNA: TGTGCCAGCAGACGCTCTAGCGGGGGGGGCGACAATGAGCAGTTCTTC.

In the case of this clone: The sample has other DNA sequences that encode this CDR3 too. The chain employs TRBV30 and TRBJ1-2; 8 bases map to TRBD1. Per the germline V gene, CDR1 is GTSNPN and CDR2 is SVGIG (reference sequence). Unmatched junction bases numbered 9, after V lost 3 bases and J lost 9 bases. This CDR3 spans 13 amino acids. The DNA for the CDR3 is TGTGCCTGGAGCCCTCCACAGGGGGGAAGCTACACCTTC. Translation gives CAWSPPQGGSYTF.

The chain recombines TRBV28 with TRBJ2-3; D may be TRBD1 (5 bases). Looked up from germline, CDR1 is MDHEN and CDR2 is SYDVKM. V lost 2 bases, J lost 3 bases, and 15 bases lay in between. This CDR3 comprises 16 residues. CDR3 residues: CASSLPSGRVTDTQYF. The CDR3 nucleotides are TGTGCCAGCAGTTTACCTTCCGGCAGGGTGACAGATACGCAGTATTTT.

The chain combines TRBV2 with TRBJ2-7; 8 bases line up with TRBD1. This CDR3 has 13 amino acids. The V and J ends lost 6 bases and 2 bases, in that order; junction bases with no gene match: 3. The V gene's germline CDR1 is SNHLY and CDR2 FYNNEI. The CDR3 is CASRQGAAYEQYF. The DNA of the CDR3 is TGTGCCAGCAGGCAGGGGGCCGCCTACGAGCAGTACTTC.

This chain links TRBV6-6 with TRBJ2-7; 11 bases line up with TRBD1. CDR3 length: 14 amino acids. V gave up 6 bases and J gave up 7 bases; unmatched junction bases: 8. Germline V lookup: CDR1 MNHNY, CDR2 SVGAGI (reference sequence). The CDR3 nucleotides read TGTGCCAGCAGGTACGGACAGGGGGCTGGTGAGCAGTACTTC. Protein: CASRYGQGAGEQYF.

V usage is TRBV27 and J usage is TRBJ2-5; maybe TRBD1 (5 bases). Trimming cost V 8 bases and J 5 bases, with 15 bases left between them. The CDR3 covers 13 residues. Germline CDR1 MNHEY, CDR2 SMNVEV (reference sequence). The CDR3 DNA sequence: TGTGCCAGCTCTCCAGGGAATACGGAGACCCAGTACTTC. Protein: CASSPGNTETQYF.

The V and J genes are TRBV24-1 and TRBJ2-5; 8 bases agree with TRBD1. With 1 base clipped from V and 5 bases from J, the junction kept 5 bases outside the gene matches. The CDR3 covers 15 residues. Germline values: CDR1 KGHDR, CDR2 SFDVKD. CDR3 sequence (DNA): TGTGCCACCAGTGATTTTCAGGGGGCGCGGGAGACCCAGTACTTC. Its translation: CATSDFQGARETQYF.